This T cell receptor beta chain was captured in a study of Graves' ophthalmopathy and Graves' hyperthyroidism. Overall study results and limits: Blood was where most expanded thyroid clonotypes above 0.001 frequency also turned up.

This clonotype was observed many times. The antigen remains unidentified. TCR beta CDR3 regions were amplified from RNA transcripts. The authors performed first-round RT-PCR with HTBI primers and then a second-round multiplex PCR. Using its own MiXCR run on the multiplex PCR reads, TCRdb lists one record per CDR3 protein. The sample has under 350,000 distinct CDR3 sequences, 15% to 20% seen once. Trimming at V came to 6 bases and at J to 3 bases, leaving 10 bases not matched to a gene. The CDR3 runs 17 residues. Certain patients, namely those with other autoimmune diseases, uncontrolled infections, pregnancy or lactation, were excluded.

The chain links TRBV12-3 or TRBV12-4 to TRBJ2-2; 10 positions agree with TRBD1. Sequenced input: peripheral blood. The source is an adult man with Graves' ophthalmopathy. The CDR3 DNA follows: TGTGCCAGCAGCGTCCCGAGGGACAGGGGAGACACCGGGGAGCTGTTTTTT. It specifies CASSVPRDRGDTGELFF.